These 9 T cell receptor beta chains originate from one sample sequenced in a study of blood T cell repertoires in COVID-19. Clones were sequenced by immunoSEQ multiplex PCR, and TCRdb holds only the in-frame ones, with some missing. The sample holds about 350,000 clones; more than 75% are singletons and the top ten take approximately 0.99%. Material: PBMCs or T cells enriched from blood (not recorded which). The receptors stem from a woman aged 25 to 39 who had recovered from COVID-19.

This chain joins TRBV7-9 and TRBJ1-4; 7 bases map to TRBD1. The trim removed 1 base at V and 5 bases at J, leaving 4 bases unmatched. Germline CDR1 is SEHNR and CDR2 is FQNEAQ (reference sequence). This CDR3 comprises 15 residues. CDR3 sequence: CASSLGDSSNEKLFF. The CDR3 coding sequence is TGTGCCAGCAGCTTAGGGGACAGTAGCAATGAAAAACTGTTTTTT.

The V gene is TRBV11-2, the J gene TRBJ2-7; 8 positions match TRBD1. This CDR3 is built from 17 residues. Per germline, CDR1 SGHAT and CDR2 FQNNGV. After removal of 3 bases from V and 4 bases from J, the junction contained 14 bases not matched to a gene. CDR3 in amino acids: CASSLIQFRTGIYEQYF. Here the CDR3 DNA reads TGTGCCAGCAGCTTGATTCAGTTTCGGACAGGGATTTACGAGCAGTACTTC.

V is TRBV6-5 and J is TRBJ1-2, with D possibly matching TRBD1 (5 bases). V gave up 6 bases and J gave up 5 bases, with 19 bases separating them. The CDR3 extends over 15 amino acids. Germline CDR1 reads MNHEY; CDR2 reads SVGAGI. CDR3 DNA: TGTGCCAGCAGCCAGGAGGGGACTGGACTTTATGGCTACACCTTC. The encoded protein is CASSQEGTGLYGYTF.

CDR3 residues: CASSEARSYGYTF. CDR3 bases: TGTGCCAGCAGTGAAGCGCGGAGCTATGGCTACACCTTC. The chain links TRBV2 to TRBJ1-2; D gene uncertain. V lost 0 bases and J 4 bases, leaving 6 bases between the germline ends. The CDR3 contains 13 residues. Germline V gives CDR1 SNHLY, CDR2 FYNNEI.

The V gene is TRBV5-3, the J gene TRBJ1-1, with 11 bases matching TRBD1. TRBV5-3 has ORF status, its function being uncertain. The J segment lost 3 bases and the V segment lost 3 bases, leaving 7 bases of the junction unmatched. This CDR3 region has 16 residues. The CDR3 reads CARSSGTGGEYTEAFF. DNA of the CDR3: TGTGCCAGAAGCTCCGGGACAGGGGGTGAGTACACTGAAGCTTTCTTT.

The chain joins TRBV4-3 to TRBJ2-5; a possible D gene is TRBD1 (5 bases). Germline V gene sequence: CDR1 LGHNA, CDR2 YSLEER. The CDR3 length is 16 residues. V lost 0 bases and J 5 bases, leaving 16 bases between the germline ends. The CDR3 is CASSQDRQGPHETQYF. In nucleotides, the CDR3 is TGCGCCAGCAGCCAAGATCGGCAGGGTCCCCACGAGACCCAGTACTTC.

In DNA, the CDR3 is TGTGCCAGCAGCTTCGGGGGATACGCTGAAGCTTTCTTT. This codes for CASSFGGYAEAFF. The J gene is TRBJ1-1, the V gene TRBV7-6; weak D call: TRBD1 (5 bases). Trimming stripped 3 bases from V and 6 bases from J, with 11 bases between. CDR1 is SGHVS, CDR2 FNYEAQ, per germline. The length of the CDR3 is 13 residues. The variable domain in full, with the rest retrieved from reference TRBV7-6 and TRBJ1-1, is GAGVSQSPRYKVTKRGQDVALRCDPISGHVSLYWYRQALGQGPEFLTYFNYEAQQDKSGLPNDRFSAERPEGSISTLTIQRTEQRDSAMYRCASSFGGYAEAFFGQGTRLTVV.

This chain connects TRBV11-3 to TRBJ1-3; unclear D gene. Looked up from germline, CDR1 is SGHNT and CDR2 is YENEEA. V was shortened by 2 bases and J by 2 bases, with 7 bases between the two germline ends. The CDR3 is 14 residues long. CDR3 sequence reads: CASSLPRTGNTIYF. The CDR3 bases are TGTGCCAGCAGCTTACCGAGGACTGGAAACACCATATATTTT.

The chain employs TRBV29-1 and TRBJ2-7, with 13 bases fitting TRBD2. V gave up 4 bases and J gave up 6 bases; unmatched junction bases: 9. CDR1 is SQVTM, CDR2 ANQGSEA, per germline. The CDR3 is made up of 15 amino acids. CDR3 DNA: TGCAGCGTTGGGGAGGTGACTAGCGGGGGGTCCGAGCAGTACTTC. Translation gives CSVGEVTSGGSEQYF.